The present entry profiles one TCR beta chain with its context. Its antigen is unknown. The method was immunoSEQ multiplex PCR; TCRdb's version includes in-frame clones alone and lacks a portion of them. The repertoire holds fewer than 400,000 clones, with roughly 90% as singletons. The CDR3 is made up of 14 amino acids. V was cut by 7 bases and J by 3 bases, with 15 bases left in between. CDR1 and CDR2 from the germline V gene are SNHLY and FYNNEI. This specimen belongs to a study of cytomegalovirus exposure and HLA in healthy donors. These donors were members of the roughly 120-subject validation cohort, a group separate from the roughly 670-subject first cohort. Study observations and caveats: The study flagged about 150 TCR beta chains as cytomegalovirus-associated.

What was sequenced was PBMCs. The receptor's source is a man aged 25 to 40 in good health and CMV-seronegative. The genes are TRBV2 and TRBJ1-1; no clear D gene. CDR3 in DNA: TGTGCCAGCACGAAGAGGAGGGAGGACACTGAAGCTTTCTTT. Translating it yields CASTKRREDTEAFF.